This T cell receptor beta chain came from a study of OX40 agonist ivuxolimab in advanced cancers. Background on the study: Among those enrolled, mean age was approximately 62 years (range roughly 23 to 85) and about 79% were male. One patient with hepatocellular carcinoma and two with cutaneous melanoma, three in all, had partial responses.

In regard to this clone: Antigen specificity is unknown.

V lost 0 bases and J 6 bases, leaving 14 bases between the germline ends. This CDR3 has 16 amino acids. Germline CDR1 LGHNA, CDR2 YNFKEQ. Study-wide results and caveats: Clonal expansion was seen in CD4+ and CD8+ blood T cells by week 6 at 0.1 to 3.0 mg/kg.

Here immunoSEQ multiplex PCR was the method, and the copy in TCRdb shows in-frame clones only, minus some. The table has some 50,000 clones, roughly 88% seen once. The gene calls are TRBV4-2 and TRBJ2-2; possibly TRBD1 or TRBD2 for D (5 bases each). This receptor was obtained from an adult with an advanced solid tumor such as melanoma, head and neck, liver or kidney cancer. The specimen comprised CD4+ or CD8+ T cells sorted from blood, sampled in a trial of the OX40 agonist ivuxolimab. Here the CDR3 reads CASSQEGAVGAGELFF. The DNA of the CDR3 is TGTGCCAGCAGCCAAGAAGGGGCGGTGGGGGCCGGGGAGCTGTTTTTT.